This passage covers 9 T cell receptor beta chains from one sample sequenced in a study of T cell repertoires in cytomegalovirus infection. What these receptors recognize is not known. TCRdb re-called the reads with MiXCR, one entry per CDR3 protein. Of some 480,000 distinct CDR3 sequences detected, 33% appear once; the ten largest clones hold roughly 17%. The specimen comprised cultured PBMCs, sampled from culture after CMV antigen stimulation. These receptors originate from a human donor in good health (CMV status not recorded). Some clones in this sample may be carry-over from other donors' samples.

The chain recombines TRBV4-3 with TRBJ2-1, with a tentative D call TRBD2 (6 bases). V shed 4 bases and J shed 6 bases, with 19 bases lying between them. The CDR3 has 16 amino acids. From germline, CDR1 is LGHNA and CDR2 YSLEER. The CDR3 DNA sequence: TGCGCCAGCAGCCGCCCCGTTTCGGGAGTACCCAATGAGCAGTTCTTC. Its translation: CASSRPVSGVPNEQFF.

The rearrangement joins TRBV13 to TRBJ2-4, with D tentatively TRBD1 (6 bases). Germline assignment: CDR1 PRHDT and CDR2 FYEKMQ (reference sequence). The CDR3 is 16 amino acids. Trimming removed 3 bases from V and 3 bases from J, with 15 bases in between. The CDR3 is CASSFLTRGGKNIQYF. In DNA form, the CDR3 reads TGTGCCAGCAGCTTCCTCACGCGAGGGGGCAAAAACATTCAGTACTTC.

The chain joins TRBV12-3 or TRBV12-4 to TRBJ2-2; the D gene is possibly TRBD1 (6 bases). This CDR3 is built from 15 residues. V was clipped by 7 bases and J by 2 bases, with 14 bases between them. CDR3 sequence (DNA): TGTGCCAGCAACAAAGACAGGTTAAACACCGGGGAGCTGTTTTTT. Translated: CASNKDRLNTGELFF.

The sample holds many counts of this clonotype. This sequence joins TRBV6-2 or TRBV6-3 and TRBJ2-7; TRBD1 or TRBD2 may be the D gene (5 bases each). Germline lookup yields CDR1 MNHEY and CDR2 SVGEGT. Trimming removed 4 bases at V and 7 bases at J, with 11 bases between. The CDR3 loop spans 12 amino acids. CDR3 coding DNA: TGTGCCAGCAGTTTGGGACGTTTGGAGCAGTACTTC. Protein sequence: CASSLGRLEQYF.

This clonotype has only a few counts. This chain links TRBV7-2 with TRBJ2-1, with a weak D call TRBD2 (5 bases). With 3 bases removed from V and 8 bases from J, the gap between germline ends came to 20 bases. Germline V gene lookup returns CDR1 SGHTA and CDR2 FQGNSA. The CDR3 is 16 residues long. CDR3 nucleotides: TGTGCCAGCAGCTTCTACCGGGATCCCCTCTTTGATGAGCAGTTCTTC. It is translated as CASSFYRDPLFDEQFF.

The table lists this clonotype with many counts. V usage is TRBV6-2 or TRBV6-3 and J usage is TRBJ2-3, with 8 bases fitting TRBD2. The CDR3 has 14 amino acids. Trimming removed 2 bases from V and 3 bases from J; junction bases left unmatched: 1. The germline V gene has CDR1 MNHEY and CDR2 SVGEGT. The CDR3 loop is CASSYGTRTDTQYF. Written as DNA, the CDR3 is TGTGCCAGCAGTTACGGGACTAGAACAGATACGCAGTATTTT.

This chain connects TRBV2 to TRBJ2-7; TRBD2 matches 8 bases. Germline lookup yields CDR1 SNHLY and CDR2 FYNNEI. The CDR3 has 13 amino acids. V lost 8 bases to trimming and J lost 5 bases; unmatched junction nucleotides: 8. For the CDR3, the DNA is TGTGCCAGCCCCGATCCGGGACTAGACGAGCAGTACGTC. Its translation is CASPDPGLDEQYV.

This clonotype was recorded once. V gene TRBV20-1 combines with J gene TRBJ2-5; D uncertain. Trimming stripped 2 bases from V and 3 bases from J, with 10 bases between. CDR3 length equals 13 residues. Germline loops: CDR1 DFQATT, CDR2 SNEGSKA (reference sequence). The CDR3 DNA reads TGCAGTGCTAGACCCACCCAGAAAGAGACCCAGTACTTC. Its translation is CSARPTQKETQYF.

This clonotype was counted a single time. The gene calls are TRBV29-1 and TRBJ2-4, with TRBD1 identical over 7 bases. With V trimmed by 8 bases and J by 6 bases, 13 bases remained unmatched. The CDR3 is 14 amino acids. Germline V gene sequence: CDR1 SQVTM, CDR2 ANQGSEA. CDR3 amino acids: CSQSTGPPTNIQYF. CDR3 DNA sequence: TGCAGCCAATCGACAGGGCCCCCCACAAACATTCAGTACTTC.